A single sample is the source of the 25 T cell receptor beta chains below, sequenced in a study of monozygotic twins with inflammatory bowel disease. Reanalyzing the 5' RACE reads, TCRdb keeps one entry per CDR3 protein, without DNA. The specimen's table records approximately 400,000 distinct CDR3 sequences. Sequenced material: blood. Receptor source: a human donor with ulcerative colitis or Crohn's disease, or a healthy co-twin of an affected twin (not recorded which).

This chain uses TRBV9 with TRBJ2-2. The CDR3 is 16 residues long. CDR1 is SGDLS and CDR2 is YYNGEE in the germline V gene. This CDR3 reads CASTRGVRRNTGELFF.

The chain recombines TRBV5-4 with TRBJ1-1. The CDR3 runs to 16 residues. CDR1 and CDR2 (germline): SGHNT, YYREEE (reference sequence). CDR3 protein: CASSLPGLREDTEAFF.

The gene calls are TRBV3-1 and TRBJ2-3; TCRdb names TRBD1, which stays unverified in the absence of DNA. Germline lookup yields CDR1 LGHDT and CDR2 YNNKEL (reference sequence). The CDR3 covers 14 residues. The CDR3 is CASSDRGVTDTQYF.

This chain links TRBV7-8 with TRBJ2-4; TCRdb picks TRBD1, but there is no DNA to check that call. The CDR3 length is 14 residues. The germline V gene has CDR1 SGHVS and CDR2 FQNEAQ. CDR3 residues: CASSLPGNKNIQYF.

The CDR3 here is CASSLGTSASYNEQFF. V gene TRBV7-3 combines with J gene TRBJ2-1; no DNA is available, so the TRBD2 call from TCRdb remains unchecked. Germline V gene data show CDR1 as SGHTA and CDR2 as FQGTGA. The CDR3 contains 16 residues.

The genes are TRBV20-1 and TRBJ1-2; the D call of TRBD1 rests on TCRdb alone, since no DNA is present to check it. This CDR3 is built from 14 residues. Looked up from germline, CDR1 is DFQATT and CDR2 is SNEGSKA (reference sequence). The CDR3 sequence: CSAGPPGQGYGYTF.

The genes are TRBV28 and TRBJ1-5. Germline loops: CDR1 MDHEN, CDR2 SYDVKM. The CDR3 has 18 residues. The CDR3 protein is CASRSILPRGYSNQPQHF.

The rearrangement joins TRBV20-1 to TRBJ2-3; there is no DNA to check the TCRdb D call of TRBD2. Germline V gives CDR1 DFQATT, CDR2 SNEGSKA (reference sequence). The CDR3 is 14 amino acids. The CDR3 region is CSATSGLDTDTQYF.

The gene calls are TRBV3-1 and TRBJ1-1. This CDR3 region has 15 residues. CDR1 and CDR2 (germline): LGHDT, YNNKEL (reference sequence). The CDR3 is CASSLWEDLNTEAFF.

The rearrangement joins TRBV9 to TRBJ2-3; checking the TCRdb D call of TRBD1 is not possible without DNA. This CDR3 contains 15 residues. From germline, CDR1 is SGDLS and CDR2 YYNGEE. This chain's CDR3 is CASSPRGFRTDTQYF.

V gene TRBV29-1 combines with J gene TRBJ2-3; the TRBD1 assignment by TCRdb is unverifiable without DNA. The CDR3 totals 16 residues. The germline gives CDR1 SQVTM, CDR2 ANQGSEA. CDR3 in amino acids: CSVEGGRGKSTDTQYF.

The CDR3 reads CASSDPSATNEKLFF. This chain links TRBV18 with TRBJ1-4. CDR3 length equals 15 residues. Germline lookup yields CDR1 KGHSH and CDR2 LQKENI.

The V gene is TRBV12-3 or TRBV12-4, the J gene TRBJ2-2; the D call of TRBD1 rests on TCRdb alone, since no DNA is present to check it. The CDR3 length is 14 residues. The CDR3 here is CATRTTGITGELFF.

The chain couples TRBV7-3 to TRBJ2-3. Per the germline V gene, CDR1 is SGHTA and CDR2 is FQGTGA. The CDR3 contains 13 residues. The CDR3 spells CASSRSASDTQYF. Full variable domain (missing parts from reference TRBV7-3 and TRBJ2-3): GAGVSQTPSNKVTEKGKYVELRCDPISGHTALYWYRQSLGQGPEFLIYFQGTGAADDSGLPNDRFFAVRPEGSVSTLKIQRTERGDSAVYLCASSRSASDTQYFGPGTRLTVL.

J is TRBJ2-3 and V is TRBV5-1; TCRdb picks TRBD1, but there is no DNA to check that call. Germline V CDR1 and CDR2: SGHRS, YFSETQ. The CDR3 extends over 14 amino acids. Here the CDR3 reads CASSNRDMTDTQYF.

The chain couples TRBV3-1 to TRBJ2-7; TCRdb selects TRBD2, and the lack of DNA leaves this call unchecked. The CDR3 extends over 16 amino acids. CDR1 is LGHDT, CDR2 YNNKEL, per germline (reference sequence). Here the CDR3 reads CASSQGLAGGGAEQYF.

The chain has TRBV5-1 and TRBJ2-1; the D call of TRBD2 rests on TCRdb alone, since no DNA is present to check it. This CDR3 region has 14 residues. From germline, CDR1 is SGHRS and CDR2 YFSETQ. The CDR3 is CASSHGTSGNEQFF.

The V and J genes are TRBV2 and TRBJ1-3. Germline-derived CDR1 and CDR2 are SNHLY and FYNNEI. The CDR3 covers 15 residues. CDR3 in amino acids: CASSEDGGSGNTIYF.

V usage is TRBV5-4 and J usage is TRBJ1-1; TCRdb's D call of TRBD1 is untestable without DNA. The CDR3 has 15 amino acids. Germline V gene lookup returns CDR1 SGHNT and CDR2 YYREEE (reference sequence). The CDR3 is CASSQGTGDGTEAFF.

The chain combines TRBV5-1 with TRBJ1-2. Germline V gene lookup returns CDR1 SGHRS and CDR2 YFSETQ. This CDR3 has 15 amino acids. This chain's CDR3 is CASSPDSYAHYGYTF.

The chain is built from TRBV3-1 and TRBJ1-2; TCRdb's D call, TRBD1, is unchecked because there is no DNA. Per germline, CDR1 LGHDT and CDR2 YNNKEL (reference sequence). The CDR3 is 14 residues long. CDR3 sequence reads: CASSHGQGNYGYTF.

The rearrangement joins TRBV5-4 to TRBJ2-1; the D call of TRBD1 rests on TCRdb alone, since no DNA is present to check it. CDR3 size: 14 residues. From germline, CDR1 is SGHNT and CDR2 YYREEE (reference sequence). CDR3 protein: CASSLSGSIDEQFF.

The chain joins TRBV3-1 to TRBJ1-6; TCRdb outputs TRBD1, but without DNA this stays unchecked. CDR1 LGHDT and CDR2 YNNKEL come from the germline V gene (reference sequence). The CDR3 runs to 17 residues. CDR3 protein: CASSQTEGGAGNSPLHF.

V is TRBV5-1 and J is TRBJ1-4. In germline, CDR1 is SGHRS, CDR2 YFSETQ. The CDR3 runs 16 residues. The CDR3 protein is CASSLDAGGFQEKLFF.

The V gene is TRBV19, the J gene TRBJ1-1; TCRdb proposes TRBD1, but this gene call is untestable without DNA. Germline V gene data show CDR1 as LNHDA and CDR2 as SQIVND (reference sequence). This CDR3 has 15 amino acids. CDR3 residues: CASSIGATRKTEAFF. Variable domain in full (rest from reference TRBV19 and TRBJ1-1): DGGITQSPKYLFRKEGQNVTLSCEQNLNHDAMYWYRQDPGQGLRLIYYSQIVNDFQKGDIAEGYSVSREKKESFPLTVTSAQKNPTAFYLCASSIGATRKTEAFFGQGTRLTVV.